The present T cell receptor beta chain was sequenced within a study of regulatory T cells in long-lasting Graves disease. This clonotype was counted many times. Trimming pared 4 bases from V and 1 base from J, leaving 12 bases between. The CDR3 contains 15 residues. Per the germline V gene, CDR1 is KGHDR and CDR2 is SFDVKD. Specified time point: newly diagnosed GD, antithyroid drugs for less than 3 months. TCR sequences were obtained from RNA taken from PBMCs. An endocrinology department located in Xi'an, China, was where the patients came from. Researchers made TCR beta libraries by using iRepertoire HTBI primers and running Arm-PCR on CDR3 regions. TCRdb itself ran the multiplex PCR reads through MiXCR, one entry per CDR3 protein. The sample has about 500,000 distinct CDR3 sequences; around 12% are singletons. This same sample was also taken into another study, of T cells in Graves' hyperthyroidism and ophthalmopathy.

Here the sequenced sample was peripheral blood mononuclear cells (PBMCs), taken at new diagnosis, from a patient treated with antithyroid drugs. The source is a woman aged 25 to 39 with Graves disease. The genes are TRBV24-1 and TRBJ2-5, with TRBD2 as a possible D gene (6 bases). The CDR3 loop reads CATSDWRVLQETQYF. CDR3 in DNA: TGTGCCACCAGTGACTGGAGGGTTCTCCAAGAGACCCAGTACTTC.